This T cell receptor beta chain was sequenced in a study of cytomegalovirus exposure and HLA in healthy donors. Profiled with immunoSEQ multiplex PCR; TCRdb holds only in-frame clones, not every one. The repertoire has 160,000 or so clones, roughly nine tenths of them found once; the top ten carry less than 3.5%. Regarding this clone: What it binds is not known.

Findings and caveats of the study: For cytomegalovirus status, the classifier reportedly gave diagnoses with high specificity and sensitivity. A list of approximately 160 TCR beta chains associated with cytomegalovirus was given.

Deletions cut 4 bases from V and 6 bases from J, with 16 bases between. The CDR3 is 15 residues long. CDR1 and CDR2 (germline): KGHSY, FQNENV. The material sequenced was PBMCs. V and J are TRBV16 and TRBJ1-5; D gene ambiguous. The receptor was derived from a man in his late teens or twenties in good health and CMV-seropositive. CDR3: CASSLNGEVSQPQHF. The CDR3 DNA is TGTGCCAGCAGCCTGAACGGGGAGGTGAGTCAGCCCCAGCATTTT.